A selection of T cell receptor beta chains follows, all from one sample in a study of shared clonotypes between healthy human individuals. The table came from immunoSEQ multiplex PCR; TCRdb's copy has only in-frame clones and leaves some out. The table has a few million clones, approximately 95% seen once. Sequences were obtained from naive CD4+ T cells sorted from blood. Receptors originate from a young man in good health. The CDR3 runs from the conserved cysteine through the conserved F or W. The D gene is left open where the match is weak. The size of a clone is reported for some rows only, either as once, few or many, or as a class for expanded clones.

TRBV6-5,.,TRBD2,TRBJ2-7,TGTGCCAGCAGCCGGGGACTAGCGGGAATGCGGGAGCAGTACTTC,CASSRGLAGMREQYF
TRBV4-1,.,.,TRBJ2-5,TGCGCCAGCAGCTCGCGTAGCGTTTTGGGGGAGACCCAGTACTTC,CASSSRSVLGETQYF
TRBV15,.,.,TRBJ2-7,TGTGCCACCAGCAGAGGGGAACTGTACGAGCAGTACTTC,CATSRGELYEQYF
TRBV9,.,.,TRBJ1-4,TGTGCCAGCGCGGTGGGGCCTAATGAAAAACTGTTTTTT,CASAVGPNEKLFF
TRBV5-4,.,TRBD2,TRBJ2-1,TGTGCCAGCAGCTTGGCCGGTCTAGCGGGCTCCTACAATGAGCAGTTCTTC,CASSLAGLAGSYNEQFF
TRBV7-6,.,TRBD2,TRBJ2-5,TGTGCCAGCAGCTTCTCGGGACTAGCGGGGCAAGAGACCCAGTACTTC,CASSFSGLAGQETQYF
TRBV6-4,.,.,TRBJ2-1,TGTGCCAGCAGTGACTCGCTAGCAGATGAGCAGTTCTTC,CASSDSLADEQFF
TRBV6-1,.,.,TRBJ1-5,TGTGCCAGCAGTGAAGAATACAATCAGCCCCAGCATTTT,CASSEEYNQPQHF
TRBV11-2,.,.,TRBJ2-1,TGTGCCAGCAGCTTAAAGCCCGTAGCGTTGGAGCAGTTCTTC,CASSLKPVALEQFF
TRBV6-6,.,TRBD1,TRBJ2-7,TGTGCCAGCAGTGAGGGACAGGGAAACTACGAGCAGTACTTC,CASSEGQGNYEQYF
TRBV27,.,.,TRBJ1-5,TGTGCCAGCAGTCCGGGCAGGGTAGGCAATCAGCCCCAGCATTTT,CASSPGRVGNQPQHF
TRBV10-3,.,TRBD1,TRBJ1-5,TGTGCCATCAGCCGAGACGGACAGGGGGTTCAGCCCCAGCATTTT,CAISRDGQGVQPQHF
TRBV15,.,TRBD1,TRBJ1-2,TGTGCCACCAGTGGAGGGGGCCACTATGGCTACACCTTC,CATSGGGHYGYTF
TRBV5-6,once,TRBD1,TRBJ1-2,TGTGCCAGCAGCCCGACACGGGGACAGAACTATGGCTACACCTTC,CASSPTRGQNYGYTF
TRBV11-2,.,.,TRBJ2-4,TGTGCCAGCAGCTCACCGGATGGGTTTGTCGGCAAAAACATTCAGTACTTC,CASSSPDGFVGKNIQYF
TRBV5-1,.,TRBD1,TRBJ1-4,TGCGCCAGCAGCCCGTGGACAGGGGACGCTTTGGGTAATGAAAAACTGTTTTTT,CASSPWTGDALGNEKLFF
TRBV2,.,TRBD1,TRBJ1-4,TGTGCCAGCAGCACCAGGGGGAACGGGGAAAAACTGTTTTTT,CASSTRGNGEKLFF
TRBV7-2,.,TRBD1,TRBJ1-2,TGTGCCAGCAGCCCCCACGGTCGACAGGGCGCCTATGGCTACACCTTC,CASSPHGRQGAYGYTF
TRBV18,.,TRBD2,TRBJ2-5,TGTGCCAGCTCACCACCGATTTCAGCGGGAGGGTTTCAAGAGACCCAGTACTTC,CASSPPISAGGFQETQYF
TRBV28,.,.,TRBJ1-6,TGTGCCACCTCATTGGACGTCGATCTTTCACCCCTCCACTTT,CATSLDVDLSPLHF
TRBV4-1,.,.,TRBJ2-2,TGCGCCAGCAGCCAGAGGGCGACAGGAGACAACACCGGGGAGCTGTTTTTT,CASSQRATGDNTGELFF
TRBV5-1,.,TRBD2,TRBJ2-7,TGCGCCAGCAGCGCAGGCAGACGGGCGGGAGACGAGCAGTACTTC,CASSAGRRAGDEQYF
TRBV27,.,.,TRBJ1-4,TGTGCCAGCAGTGGGACGGACCTTAATGAAAAACTGTTTTTT,CASSGTDLNEKLFF
TRBV18,.,.,TRBJ1-4,TGTGCCAGCTCACTCCGTCAAAGGGAAAAACTGTTTTTT,CASSLRQREKLFF
TRBV4-3,.,.,TRBJ2-7,TGCGCCAGCAGCCAAGACGGCGGGGGCCTCACCTACGAGCAGTACTTC,CASSQDGGGLTYEQYF
TRBV5-4,.,.,TRBJ2-7,TGTGCCAGCAGCTTGGGCGCAACACGGGGGCCCCACGAGCAGTACTTC,CASSLGATRGPHEQYF
TRBV7-9,.,.,TRBJ2-3,TGTGCCAGCGGGGATACAGATACGCAGTATTTT,CASGDTDTQYF
TRBV7-2,few,.,TRBJ2-1,TGTGCCAGCAGCTACTACAATGAGCAGTTCTTC,CASSYYNEQFF
TRBV7-2,.,TRBD2,TRBJ2-5,TGTGCCAGCAGCTTCACTAGCGGGACGGAGACCCAGTACTTC,CASSFTSGTETQYF
TRBV6-5,once,TRBD1,TRBJ2-2,TGTGCCAGCAGGCCAGGGGGCGGGACCGGGGAGCTGTTTTTT,CASRPGGGTGELFF
TRBV6-1,.,.,TRBJ2-3,TGTGCCAGCAGTGAAGGATTGGGGCCCACAGATACGCAGTATTTT,CASSEGLGPTDTQYF
TRBV2,.,TRBD1,TRBJ2-2,TGTGCCAGCAGAAGACAGGGCCTTCTCGGGGAGCTGTTTTTT,CASRRQGLLGELFF
TRBV28,.,TRBD1,TRBJ1-4,TGTGCCAGCAGCCCAGCCGACAGGGGGCAATATGAAAAACTGTTTTTT,CASSPADRGQYEKLFF
TRBV5-8,.,TRBD1,TRBJ1-3,TGTGCCAGCAGCTATCCGGGACAGGGAAGAAACACCATATATTTT,CASSYPGQGRNTIYF
TRBV5-1,.,.,TRBJ2-2,TGCGCCAGCAGCTTACCCGGGAGCTTAGGCGGGGAGCTGTTTTTT,CASSLPGSLGGELFF
TRBV10-1,.,TRBD1,TRBJ1-1,TGCGCCAGCAGCGAGAGGACAGGACAAGGTGAAGCTTTCTTT,CASSERTGQGEAFF
TRBV29-1,.,TRBD1,TRBJ1-1,TGCAGCGGTCGGACAGGCGGGGCGAACACTGAAGCTTTCTTT,CSGRTGGANTEAFF
TRBV5-4,.,TRBD1,TRBJ1-3,TGTGCCAGCAGCCTCGGGACAGGGACGAACACCATATATTTT,CASSLGTGTNTIYF
TRBV2,.,.,TRBJ2-3,TGTGCCAGCAGTGGGGGTGTGGACTCCCACACAGATACGCAGTATTTT,CASSGGVDSHTDTQYF
TRBV9,.,.,TRBJ1-2,TGTGCCAGCAGCGTGCAGTCAGAAGGGAGGTACTATGGCTACACCTTC,CASSVQSEGRYYGYTF